This record concerns one T cell receptor beta chain sequence. The data originate from a study of HIV-infected children after antiretroviral therapy interruption. Study summary: EBV and CMV exposure was recorded in most children. Samples from the continuous-treatment group were taken at weeks 0, 48 and 150. Interruption-arm sampling covered weeks 0, 12, interruption end (24 or 48), and about 3 years post-study.

Regarding treatment: PENTA 11 planned treatment interruption arm or continuous ART arm. Unique molecular identifiers were included in an RNA-based 3' RACE TCR library. TCRdb called the 3' RACE reads again in MiXCR, with one record for every CDR3 protein. The top ten hold roughly 0.7% of the sample, which has around 50,000 distinct CDR3 sequences, 4.3% seen once. V was trimmed by 3 bases and J by 8 bases, leaving 10 bases between them. CDR1 is SGHAT and CDR2 is FQNNGV in the germline V gene. This CDR3 has 12 residues. This specimen was CD45RA+ CD4+ T cells from PBMCs, pooled from several time points, taken from a donor given antiretroviral therapy, either interrupted or continuous. Subset in this sample: naive CD4+ CD45RA+ CD45RO- T cells. The source of this sequence is a pool of human donors with HIV. This chain joins TRBV11-2 and TRBJ1-2, with D perhaps matching TRBD1 (5 bases). CDR3 region: CASSLSGDGYTF. CDR3 DNA: TGTGCCAGCAGCTTGTCCGGGGACGGCTACACCTTC.